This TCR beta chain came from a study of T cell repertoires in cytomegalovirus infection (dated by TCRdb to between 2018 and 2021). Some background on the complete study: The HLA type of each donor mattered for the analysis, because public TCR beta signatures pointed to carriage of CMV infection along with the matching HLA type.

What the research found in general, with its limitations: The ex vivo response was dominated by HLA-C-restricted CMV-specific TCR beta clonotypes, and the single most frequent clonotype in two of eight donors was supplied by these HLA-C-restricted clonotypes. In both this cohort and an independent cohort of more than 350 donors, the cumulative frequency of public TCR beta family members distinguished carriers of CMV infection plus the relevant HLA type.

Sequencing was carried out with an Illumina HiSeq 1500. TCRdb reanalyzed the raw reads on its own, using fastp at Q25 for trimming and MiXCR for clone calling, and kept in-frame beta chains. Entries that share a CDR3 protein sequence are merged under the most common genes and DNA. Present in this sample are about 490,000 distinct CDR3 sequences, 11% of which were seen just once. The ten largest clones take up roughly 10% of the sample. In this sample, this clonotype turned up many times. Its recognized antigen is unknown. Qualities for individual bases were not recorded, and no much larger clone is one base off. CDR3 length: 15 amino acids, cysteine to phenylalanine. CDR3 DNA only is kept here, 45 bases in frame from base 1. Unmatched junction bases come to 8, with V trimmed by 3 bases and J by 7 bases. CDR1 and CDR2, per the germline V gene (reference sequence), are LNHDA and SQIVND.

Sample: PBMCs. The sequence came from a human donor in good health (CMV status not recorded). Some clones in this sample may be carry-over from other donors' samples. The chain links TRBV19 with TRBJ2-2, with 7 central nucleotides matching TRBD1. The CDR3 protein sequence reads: CASSIGDRVLGELFF. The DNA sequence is TGTGCCAGTAGTATCGGCGACAGGGTGCTCGGGGAGCTGTTTTTT.